Presented here are 30 T cell receptor beta chains from one specimen sequenced in a study of shared clonotypes between healthy human individuals. Libraries were prepared by immunoSEQ multiplex PCR; TCRdb keeps only in-frame clonotypes and omits some of them. The sample includes 950,000 to 1,100,000 clones, approximately 70% of them seen just once. The sequenced sample was memory CD4+ T cells sorted from blood. The subset was: CD45RA-negative fraction. The receptor source for this set is a man younger than 30 in good health.

The genes are TRBV6-6 and TRBJ1-2; a possible D gene is TRBD1 (5 bases). The CDR3 contains 13 residues. The V and J ends lost 6 bases and 4 bases respectively, with 12 bases between them. CDR1 is MNHNY, CDR2 SVGAGI, per germline (reference sequence). The CDR3: CASRRGVPYGYTF. CDR3 DNA sequence: TGTGCCAGCAGGAGAGGGGTCCCCTATGGCTACACCTTC.

Many counts were recorded for this clone. The chain has TRBV6-6 and TRBJ2-2, with 7 bases that match TRBD2. V lost 9 bases and J lost 3; bases outside the gene matches: 7. The CDR3 is 14 amino acids. Germline V lookup: CDR1 MNHNY, CDR2 SVGAGI (reference sequence). For the CDR3, the DNA is TGTGCCAGTTTGCGGGAGCCCCACACCGGGGAGCTGTTTTTT. The encoded protein is CASLREPHTGELFF.

CDR3: CASSFPGQTTDTQYF. For the CDR3, the DNA is TGTGCCAGCAGTTTCCCGGGACAGACTACAGATACGCAGTATTTT. This chain joins TRBV6-1 and TRBJ2-3; TRBD1 agrees at 7 bases. Germline lookup yields CDR1 MNHNS and CDR2 SASEGT. Losses at the gene ends were 5 bases for V and 3 bases for J; bases not matched to a gene: 8. The CDR3 extends over 15 amino acids.

V and J are TRBV7-2 and TRBJ1-1; D is unclear. V lost 4 bases and J lost 1, with 13 bases in between. This CDR3 has 15 residues. Germline V lookup: CDR1 SGHTA, CDR2 FQGNSA. The CDR3 sequence: CASSSQPTTNTEAFF. In nucleotides, the CDR3 is TGTGCCAGCAGCTCGCAACCGACAACGAACACTGAAGCTTTCTTT. The variable domain in full, with the rest retrieved from reference TRBV7-2 and TRBJ1-1, is GAGVSQSPSNKVTEKGKDVELRCDPISGHTALYWYRQSLGQGLEFLIYFQGNSAPDKSGLPSDRFSAERTGGSVSTLTIQRTQQEDSAVYLCASSSQPTTNTEAFFGQGTRLTVV.

The V and J genes are TRBV7-6 and TRBJ1-1; 8 bases are a match to TRBD1. Germline-derived CDR1 and CDR2 are SGHVS and FNYEAQ. The junction had 7 bases not matched to a gene; V was cut back by 5 bases and J by 2 bases. The CDR3 loop spans 15 amino acids. CDR3 region: CASSLSGQGNTEAFF. Written as DNA, the CDR3 is TGTGCCAGCAGCCTGTCCGGACAGGGTAACACTGAAGCTTTCTTT.

A note on this clone: The same CDR3 can be traced to other DNA sequences in this sample. This chain uses TRBV27 with TRBJ2-7; D call uncertain. Between the trimmed V and J ends, which lost 4 bases and 1 base, there was a span of 8 bases. CDR1 and CDR2 (germline): MNHEY, SMNVEV (reference sequence). This CDR3 is built from 13 residues. The DNA for the CDR3 is TGTGCCAGCAGTTCCCTCCCTTCCTACGAGCAGTACTTC. It is translated as CASSSLPSYEQYF.

This clone was observed a handful of times. The CDR3 is CSVELQTVREQYF. The CDR3 bases are TGCAGCGTTGAATTACAGACAGTACGCGAGCAGTACTTC. V usage is TRBV29-1 and J usage is TRBJ2-7; maybe TRBD1 (5 bases). V was shortened by 2 bases and J by 6 bases, with 14 bases between the two germline ends. The CDR3 consists of 13 residues. Germline CDR1 is SQVTM and CDR2 is ANQGSEA.

The CDR3 protein is CASSEGLVGGRRGGYTF. CDR3 nucleotide sequence: TGTGCCAGCAGTGAAGGTTTGGTAGGGGGCCGACGGGGCGGCTACACCTTC. V usage is TRBV6-1 and J usage is TRBJ1-2; 7 nucleotides line up with TRBD1. J lost 8 bases, V lost 1 base, and 16 bases had no gene match. Germline lookup yields CDR1 MNHNS and CDR2 SASEGT. The CDR3 length is 17 residues.

The chain uses TRBV11-2 and TRBJ1-1; 9 bases map to TRBD1. Germline assignment: CDR1 SGHAT and CDR2 FQNNGV. CDR3 size: 14 residues. With V trimmed by 3 bases and J by 5 bases, 4 bases remained unmatched. The CDR3 DNA follows: TGTGCCAGCAGCTTGGACAGGGGCCGTACTGAAGCTTTCTTT. Its translation: CASSLDRGRTEAFF.

This chain connects TRBV30 to TRBJ2-2; the D is unclear. V gave up 1 base and J gave up 7 bases, with 13 bases separating them. CDR1 is GTSNPN, CDR2 SVGIG, per germline (reference sequence). There are 14 residues in the CDR3. CDR3 DNA: TGTGCCTGGAGTGGTTCGTATCTCGACGGGGAGCTGTTTTTT. Protein: CAWSGSYLDGELFF.

This chain links TRBV29-1 with TRBJ1-1; tentatively, D is TRBD1 (5 bases). The V end lost 7 bases, the J end lost 1 base, and 25 bases lay between the germline ends. The CDR3 length is 17 residues. From germline, CDR1 is SQVTM and CDR2 ANQGSEA. The CDR3 DNA sequence: TGCAGCGGTGAGAGCCCCCCGGGACGGAGACAGAACACTGAAGCTTTCTTT. This encodes CSGESPPGRRQNTEAFF.

The CDR3 loop is CASSPPSGGSSYNEQFF. The DNA of the CDR3 is TGTGCCAGCTCACCACCGTCGGGAGGGAGCTCCTACAATGAGCAGTTCTTC. The chain uses TRBV18 and TRBJ2-1; 8 bases are a match to TRBD2. The CDR3 extends over 17 amino acids. Germline CDR1 is KGHSH and CDR2 is LQKENI. The ends lost 0 bases at V and 0 bases at J; junction bases unmatched: 4.

This chain joins TRBV5-1 and TRBJ1-5, with D unresolved. The germline gives CDR1 SGHRS, CDR2 YFSETQ. V gave up 0 bases and J gave up 3 bases, with 10 bases separating them. CDR3 length: 15 residues. In nucleotides, the CDR3 is TGCGCCAGCAGCTTGGGCGGGCGAGCCAATCAGCCCCAGCATTTT. Residues: CASSLGGRANQPQHF.

The chain is built from TRBV5-4 and TRBJ2-6, with TRBD1 matching 8 bases. Unmatched junction bases numbered 5, after V lost 6 bases and J lost 0 bases. Germline loops: CDR1 SGHNT, CDR2 YYREEE (reference sequence). The CDR3 consists of 16 residues. CDR3 protein: CASTRQGSSGANVLTF. Here the CDR3 DNA reads TGTGCCAGCACTCGACAGGGGAGCTCTGGGGCCAACGTCCTGACTTTC.

The chain employs TRBV5-1 and TRBJ2-5, with D tentatively TRBD1 or TRBD2 (5 bases each). CDR1 is SGHRS, CDR2 YFSETQ, per germline. The CDR3 has 15 residues. Trimming removed 0 bases from V and 4 bases from J, with 13 bases in between. The CDR3 nucleotides are TGCGCCAGCAGCTTGGAAGGGACGGATCGAGAGACCCAGTACTTC. Translation gives CASSLEGTDRETQYF.

The rearrangement links TRBV19 to TRBJ1-6; D not certain. Deletions cut 2 bases from V and 4 bases from J, with 12 bases between. The germline gives CDR1 LNHDA, CDR2 SQIVND (reference sequence). This CDR3 has 16 residues. CDR3 in amino acids: CASSIPGNEYNSPLHF. The CDR3 region has the DNA TGTGCCAGTAGTATACCCGGGAATGAGTATAATTCACCCCTCCACTTT.

V is TRBV6-4 and J is TRBJ2-1, with TRBD2 identical over 9 bases. The CDR3 sequence is 14 residues long. Unmatched junction bases numbered 5, after V lost 4 bases and J lost 7 bases. CDR1 and CDR2 (germline): MRHNA, SNTAGT. CDR3 nucleotide sequence: TGTGCCAGCAGTGGCGGGGGGGCCTCGAATGAGCAGTTCTTC. This codes for CASSGGGASNEQFF.

A note on this clone: Distinct nucleotide sequences in the sample also encode this CDR3. The chain links TRBV7-9 to TRBJ2-3, with no clear D. This CDR3 has 12 amino acids. Germline CDR1 reads SEHNR; CDR2 reads FQNEAQ (reference sequence). The germline V and J ends were trimmed by 6 bases and 4 bases, with 8 bases remaining between them. CDR3 region: CASSPLADTQYF. The CDR3 DNA follows: TGTGCCAGCAGTCCGCTAGCAGATACGCAGTATTTT.

With regard to this clone: Other nucleotide sequences from this sample produce the same CDR3. The rearrangement joins TRBV7-9 to TRBJ1-5; D not certain. V was shortened by 4 bases and J by 4 bases, with 5 bases between the two germline ends. This CDR3 region has 12 residues. Germline V gene sequence: CDR1 SEHNR, CDR2 FQNEAQ (reference sequence). Here the CDR3 reads CASSSLNQPQHF. The CDR3 DNA follows: TGTGCCAGCAGCTCACTAAATCAGCCCCAGCATTTT. Filled out from reference TRBV7-9 and TRBJ1-5, the complete variable domain reads DTGVSQNPRHKITKRGQNVTFRCDPISEHNRLYWYRQTLGQGPEFLTYFQNEAQLEKSRLLSDRFSAERPKGSFSTLEIQRTEQGDSAMYLCASSSLNQPQHFGDGTRLSIL.

V gene TRBV5-6 combines with J gene TRBJ1-2; no clear D gene. V lost 0 bases and J lost 6, with 9 bases in between. Per germline, CDR1 SGHDT and CDR2 YYEEEE. The CDR3 spans 13 residues. CDR3: CASSLGAQDGYTF. DNA for the CDR3: TGTGCCAGCAGCTTGGGGGCGCAAGATGGCTACACCTTC. The full variable domain, completed using reference TRBV5-6 and TRBJ1-2, is DAGVTQSPTHLIKTRGQQVTLRCSPKSGHDTVSWYQQALGQGPQFIFQYYEEEERQRGNFPDRFSGHQFPNYSSELNVNALLLGDSALYLCASSLGAQDGYTFGSGTRLTVV.

The V gene is TRBV6-1, the J gene TRBJ2-4; maybe TRBD1 (5 bases). Germline loops: CDR1 MNHNS, CDR2 SASEGT. V lost 7 bases and J lost 6, with 13 bases in between. The CDR3 totals 13 residues. The CDR3 DNA sequence: TGTGCCAGCATGGGGCAGGGTAGAAACATTCAGTACTTC. Translated, it gives CASMGQGRNIQYF.

The rearrangement links TRBV28 to TRBJ1-2; perhaps TRBD1 as D (6 bases). CDR3 length: 12 residues. The ends were cut back, 6 bases at V and 5 bases at J, with 10 bases in the middle. The germline gives CDR1 MDHEN, CDR2 SYDVKM. CDR3 in amino acids: CASRNTGYGYTF. CDR3 DNA sequence: TGTGCCAGCAGAAATACAGGGTATGGCTACACCTTC.

This chain connects TRBV11-2 to TRBJ2-7; D is possibly TRBD2 (6 bases). Germline V gene data show CDR1 as SGHAT and CDR2 as FQNNGV. CDR3 length: 14 residues. Between the trimmed V and J ends, which lost 2 bases and 2 bases, there was a span of 10 bases. Here the CDR3 reads CASSLSRGAYEQYF. The CDR3 nucleotides are TGTGCCAGCAGCTTAAGTCGCGGGGCCTACGAGCAGTACTTC.

This chain joins TRBV19 and TRBJ2-7; D possibly matches TRBD1 or TRBD2 (6 bases each). The length of the CDR3 is 15 residues. Germline V gives CDR1 LNHDA, CDR2 SQIVND (reference sequence). Between the trimmed V and J ends, which lost 6 bases and 2 bases, there was a span of 17 bases. CDR3 loop: CASSDPSGATYEQYF. The CDR3 DNA follows: TGTGCCAGTAGCGACCCGTCGGGGGCAACCTACGAGCAGTACTTC.

The chain employs TRBV18 and TRBJ2-7; D is uncertain. Germline V gene sequence: CDR1 KGHSH, CDR2 LQKENI. This CDR3 spans 14 amino acids. The V end was cut by 0 bases, the J end by 7 bases, with 13 bases between. CDR3 in amino acids: CASSPPVSVGEQYF. For the CDR3, the DNA is TGTGCCAGCTCACCACCGGTGTCCGTGGGGGAGCAGTACTTC.

The rearrangement uses TRBV4-3 and TRBJ2-1; TRBD1 matches 7 bases. Germline V gene sequence: CDR1 LGHNA, CDR2 YSLEER. The V gene end was trimmed by 1 base and the J gene end by 8 bases; junction bases not matched to a gene: 5. The CDR3 is 14 residues long. The CDR3 region is CASSQVHRGDEQFF. CDR3 nucleotides: TGCGCCAGCAGCCAAGTCCACAGGGGAGATGAGCAGTTCTTC.

This chain links TRBV11-2 with TRBJ2-5; D is undetermined. Germline V gives CDR1 SGHAT, CDR2 FQNNGV. The CDR3 runs 14 residues. V was pared by 6 bases and J by 2 bases, with 13 bases between. CDR3 bases: TGTGCCAGCAGTTCCCGGGCTTCTCAAGAGACCCAGTACTTC. This sequence encodes CASSSRASQETQYF.

At least ten counts were recorded for this clone. The V and J genes are TRBV11-3 and TRBJ2-1, with 7 bases matching TRBD2. Trimming at V came to 5 bases and at J to 5 bases, leaving 9 bases not matched to a gene. The CDR3 totals 15 residues. Germline V gene lookup returns CDR1 SGHNT and CDR2 YENEEA. The DNA for the CDR3 is TGTGCCAGCAGCACTCATAGCGGGCCTAACAATGAGCAGTTCTTC. It is translated as CASSTHSGPNNEQFF.

The chain combines TRBV6-5 with TRBJ2-7; TRBD2 matches 7 bases. Trimming took 7 bases from V and 7 from J; bases not matched to a gene: 13. Germline values: CDR1 MNHEY, CDR2 SVGAGI. The CDR3 covers 14 residues. CDR3 coding DNA: TGTGCCAGCACCCAACCTGCGGCTAGCGGTGAGCAGTACTTC. As protein: CASTQPAASGEQYF.

CDR3 coding DNA: TGTGCCAGCACCGAACGGGGAACTGAAGCTTTCTTT. It translates to CASTERGTEAFF. The chain combines TRBV6-5 with TRBJ1-1; D gene unclear. Deletions cut 7 bases from V and 5 bases from J, with 11 bases between. The CDR3 extends over 12 amino acids. Looked up from germline, CDR1 is MNHEY and CDR2 is SVGAGI.